A single sample gave rise to the 30 T cell receptor beta chains below, sequenced in a study of circulating and synovial CD4+ cells in juvenile arthritis. Sequencing was performed with immunoSEQ multiplex PCR; in TCRdb, only in-frame clones are kept and a portion is missing. Of approximately 35,000 clones in the sample, roughly 95% were seen once. Sequencing was done on a sample of CD4+ T cells from blood. These receptors all come from a human donor with juvenile idiopathic arthritis.

The chain couples TRBV28 to TRBJ2-7; TRBD1 is a possible D gene (5 bases). The V end lost 4 bases, the J end lost 3 bases, and 19 bases lay between the germline ends. From germline, CDR1 is MDHEN and CDR2 SYDVKM. The CDR3 spans 16 residues. For the CDR3, the DNA is TGTGCCAGCAGTTCGACAGCGACTTTTGCCTACTACGAGCAGTACTTC. This translates into CASSSTATFAYYEQYF.

This clone has only one observation. The chain is built from TRBV28 and TRBJ2-5, with D tentatively TRBD1 (5 bases). Deletions cut 10 bases from V and 5 bases from J, with 20 bases between. There are 14 residues in the CDR3. Germline CDR1 reads MDHEN; CDR2 reads SYDVKM. The CDR3 DNA follows: TGTGCCACCCGGCAGGGAAATTATGGCGAGACCCAGTACTTC. It encodes CATRQGNYGETQYF.

The chain recombines TRBV7-9 with TRBJ2-5; 8 nucleotides line up with TRBD2. Trimming took 5 bases from V and 5 from J; bases not matched to a gene: 10. The CDR3 covers 15 residues. Looked up from germline, CDR1 is SEHNR and CDR2 is FQNEAQ (reference sequence). CDR3 in amino acids: CASSPLTSDGETQYF. The CDR3, as DNA: TGTGCCAGCAGCCCTTTGACTAGCGACGGGGAGACCCAGTACTTC.

The V and J genes are TRBV5-6 and TRBJ2-5, with D tentatively TRBD1 (6 bases). CDR1 is SGHDT and CDR2 is YYEEEE in the germline V gene. CDR3 length: 15 amino acids. Deletions cut 4 bases from V and 2 bases from J, with 15 bases between. CDR3 coding DNA: TGTGCCAGCAGCCCCACAGGGAAGGGGCAAGAGACCCAGTACTTC. Its translation is CASSPTGKGQETQYF.

V and J are TRBV28 and TRBJ2-7; the match to TRBD2 covers 11 bases. CDR1 is MDHEN, CDR2 SYDVKM, per germline. The CDR3 runs 18 residues. V lost 1 base and J lost 0; bases outside the gene matches: 8. The CDR3 loop reads CASSLFLAGGVSSYEQYF. DNA for the CDR3: TGTGCCAGCAGTTTATTTCTAGCGGGGGGTGTCAGCTCCTACGAGCAGTACTTC. Filled out from reference TRBV28 and TRBJ2-7, the complete variable domain reads DVKVTQSSRYLVKRTGEKVFLECVQDMDHENMFWYRQDPGLGLRLIYFSYDVKMKEKGDIPEGYSVSREKKERFSLILESASTNQTSMYLCASSLFLAGGVSSYEQYFGPGTRLTVT.

The chain recombines TRBV5-1 with TRBJ1-2; D remains unclear. This CDR3 contains 14 residues. The V and J ends lost 4 bases and 4 bases respectively, with 14 bases between them. Germline-derived CDR1 and CDR2 are SGHRS and YFSETQ. DNA of the CDR3: TGCGCCAGCAGCAACAGTACAGAGAGCTATGGCTACACCTTC. This translates into CASSNSTESYGYTF.

The rearrangement uses TRBV7-2 and TRBJ1-2; D unresolved. Trimming left V 1 base short and J 4 bases short, with 7 bases between. Germline lookup yields CDR1 SGHTA and CDR2 FQGNSA. The CDR3 loop spans 13 amino acids. Here the CDR3 DNA reads TGTGCCAGCAGCTTAGAAATTCGCTATGGCTACACCTTC. It translates to CASSLEIRYGYTF.

The CDR3 spells CASSFPGLVEQYF. CDR3 sequence (DNA): TGTGCCAGCAGCTTCCCCGGACTGGTCGAGCAGTACTTC. The chain recombines TRBV7-9 with TRBJ2-5, with D possibly being TRBD2 (5 bases). The J call may be wrong; the DNA end is better matched by TRBJ2-7. From germline, CDR1 is SEHNR and CDR2 FQNEAQ (reference sequence). The CDR3 has 13 amino acids.

The gene calls are TRBV7-3 and TRBJ2-4; no clear D gene. The CDR3 totals 13 residues. V was trimmed by 5 bases and J by 3 bases, leaving 8 bases between them. CDR1 SGHTA and CDR2 FQGTGA come from the germline V gene. The CDR3 DNA reads as TGTGCCAGCAGCCCCCGCGACAAAAACATTCAGTACTTC. Translation: CASSPRDKNIQYF.

This clone was observed a single time. This chain links TRBV7-2 with TRBJ1-5; D is unresolved. This CDR3 region has 14 residues. CDR1 is SGHTA and CDR2 is FQGNSA in the germline V gene. Trimming cost V 0 bases and J 4 bases, with 7 bases left between them. The CDR3 is CASSLAALNQPQHF. CDR3 in DNA: TGTGCCAGCAGCTTAGCGGCTTTAAATCAGCCCCAGCATTTT. The entire variable domain, with the rest obtained from reference TRBV7-2 and TRBJ1-5, is as follows: GAGVSQSPSNKVTEKGKDVELRCDPISGHTALYWYRQSLGQGLEFLIYFQGNSAPDKSGLPSDRFSAERTGGSVSTLTIQRTQQEDSAVYLCASSLAALNQPQHFGDGTRLSIL.

The CDR3 region has the DNA TGTGCCAGCACACCGGGACAGAACACAGATACGCAGTATTTT. Translating gives CASTPGQNTDTQYF. The gene calls are TRBV25-1 and TRBJ2-3, with TRBD1 matching over 7 bases. The CDR3 spans 14 residues. V shed 7 bases and J 2 bases; nucleotides not matched to a gene: 6. Germline CDR1 is MGHDK and CDR2 is SYGVNS.

The chain recombines TRBV4-3 with TRBJ2-1; 9 bases are a match to TRBD1. The CDR3 sequence is 16 residues long. J gave up 7 bases and V 4 bases, and 11 bases lay outside the gene matches. Germline loops: CDR1 LGHNA, CDR2 YSLEER. CDR3 sequence (DNA): TGCGCCAGCAGCCTAGAGCCCGACAGGGGGGTAAATGAGCAGTTCTTC. This encodes CASSLEPDRGVNEQFF.

The rearrangement links TRBV18 to TRBJ1-2; 8 nucleotides match TRBD1. The length of the CDR3 is 15 residues. Germline lookup yields CDR1 KGHSH and CDR2 LQKENI. Losses at the gene ends were 6 bases for V and 4 bases for J; bases not matched to a gene: 10. The CDR3 loop reads CASSLGQAPLYGYTF. In nucleotides, the CDR3 is TGTGCCAGCTCTCTGGGACAGGCGCCCCTCTATGGCTACACCTTC.

The chain joins TRBV7-2 to TRBJ1-2, with 11 nucleotides matching TRBD1. This CDR3 has 14 residues. Germline loops: CDR1 SGHTA, CDR2 FQGNSA. V shed 4 bases, J shed 5 bases, and the junction held 3 bases outside the gene matches. The CDR3 loop is CASSSRDRGYGYTF. The CDR3 DNA is TGTGCCAGCAGCTCACGGGACAGGGGGTATGGCTACACCTTC. Full variable domain (rest looked up from reference TRBV7-2 and TRBJ1-2): GAGVSQSPSNKVTEKGKDVELRCDPISGHTALYWYRQSLGQGLEFLIYFQGNSAPDKSGLPSDRFSAERTGGSVSTLTIQRTQQEDSAVYLCASSSRDRGYGYTFGSGTRLTVV.

The rearrangement joins TRBV13 to TRBJ1-3, with TRBD1 as a possible D gene (5 bases). V was clipped by 5 bases and J by 0 bases, with 8 bases between them. Germline V gives CDR1 PRHDT, CDR2 FYEKMQ (reference sequence). The CDR3 sequence is 14 residues long. CDR3 nucleotides: TGTGCCAGCAGCCAAGACAGCTCTGGAAACACCATATATTTT. Translating it yields CASSQDSSGNTIYF.

The chain carries TRBV19 and TRBJ2-4; D perhaps matches TRBD1 (6 bases). Germline CDR1 reads LNHDA; CDR2 reads SQIVND (reference sequence). CDR3 length equals 12 residues. The CDR3, as DNA: TGTACCCGGCTAGGGGGCAAAAACATTCAGTACTTC. It translates to CTRLGGKNIQYF.

The chain employs TRBV19 and TRBJ2-7; D is unclear. Germline values: CDR1 LNHDA, CDR2 SQIVND (reference sequence). CDR3 length: 11 amino acids. V lost 5 bases, J lost 4 bases, and 6 bases lay in between. CDR3 in DNA: TGTGCCAGTAGTCTAAATTACGAGCAGTACTTC. This encodes CASSLNYEQYF.

The V call is TRBV7-3, the J call TRBJ2-3; the D gene is possibly TRBD1 (6 bases). V dropped 5 bases and J dropped 7 bases, with 13 bases sitting between them. Germline CDR1 is SGHTA and CDR2 is FQGTGA. The CDR3 covers 13 residues. CDR3 sequence reads: CASSAGQQNTQYF. CDR3 DNA sequence: TGTGCCAGCAGCGCTGGACAGCAGAATACGCAGTATTTT.

The V call is TRBV28, the J call TRBJ2-7, with a possible D match to TRBD2 (6 bases). Germline V gene data show CDR1 as MDHEN and CDR2 as SYDVKM. The CDR3 extends over 12 amino acids. Trimming stripped 8 bases from V and 2 bases from J, with 10 bases between. The DNA for the CDR3 is TGTGCCAGCCGGAGGGAAACCTACGAGCAGTACTTC. Amino acids: CASRRETYEQYF. The full variable domain, its missing parts supplied by reference TRBV28 and TRBJ2-7, is DVKVTQSSRYLVKRTGEKVFLECVQDMDHENMFWYRQDPGLGLRLIYFSYDVKMKEKGDIPEGYSVSREKKERFSLILESASTNQTSMYLCASRRETYEQYFGPGTRLTVT.

This clone was detected only once. J is TRBJ1-5 and V is TRBV7-9; D is possibly TRBD1 (5 bases). The CDR3 covers 14 residues. The ends were cut back, 5 bases at V and 3 bases at J, with 11 bases in the middle. CDR1 is SEHNR, CDR2 FQNEAQ, per germline (reference sequence). The CDR3 DNA is TGTGCCAGCAGCGAAACAGGCTTCAATCAGCCCCAGCATTTT. It yields the protein CASSETGFNQPQHF. Looking up the rest from reference TRBV7-9 and TRBJ1-5 gives the full variable domain: DTGVSQNPRHKITKRGQNVTFRCDPISEHNRLYWYRQTLGQGPEFLTYFQNEAQLEKSRLLSDRFSAERPKGSFSTLEIQRTEQGDSAMYLCASSETGFNQPQHFGDGTRLSIL.

The chain carries TRBV2 and TRBJ2-7; TRBD2 matches 7 bases. V shed 2 bases, J shed 0 bases, and the junction held 4 bases outside the gene matches. There are 15 residues in the CDR3. From germline, CDR1 is SNHLY and CDR2 FYNNEI. The CDR3 here is CASSELGLSSYEQYF. The CDR3 nucleotides read TGTGCCAGCAGTGAATTGGGACTAAGCTCCTACGAGCAGTACTTC.

V gene TRBV29-1 combines with J gene TRBJ2-3; perhaps TRBD2 as D (6 bases). CDR3 length: 16 residues. V was trimmed by 4 bases and J by 2 bases, leaving 19 bases between them. CDR1 SQVTM and CDR2 ANQGSEA come from the germline V gene. In DNA form, the CDR3 reads TGCAGCGTTGGGGCCCTGGGACTTCATTTCACAGATACGCAGTATTTT. The encoded protein is CSVGALGLHFTDTQYF.

The V call is TRBV11-2, the J call TRBJ1-2; TRBD1 matches at 12 bases. The CDR3 is 14 residues long. Germline trimming cut 8 bases from V and 8 bases from J; bases unmatched to any gene: 9. CDR1 and CDR2 from the germline V gene are SGHAT and FQNNGV. CDR3 region: CASRGQGAGGGYTF. As DNA, the CDR3 is TGTGCCAGCCGGGGACAGGGGGCTGGAGGGGGCTACACCTTC.

V is TRBV21-1 and J is TRBJ1-2; TRBD1, the D gene given by the table, was not confirmed from the DNA. TRBV21-1 is an annotated pseudogene. The CDR3 has 15 residues. CDR3 DNA sequence: TGTGCCAGCAGCAATGTAGACGATACAGGCAATGGCTACACCTTC. It encodes CASSNVDDTGNGYTF.

The chain uses TRBV4-3 and TRBJ2-1; 15 bases map to TRBD2. CDR3 length: 17 residues. Per germline, CDR1 LGHNA and CDR2 YSLEER. J lost 9 bases, V lost 3 bases, and 9 bases had no gene match. The CDR3 reads CASSQGLAGGPGSEQFF. The CDR3 DNA is TGCGCCAGCAGCCAGGGACTAGCGGGGGGACCTGGGTCTGAGCAGTTCTTC.

The V and J genes are TRBV7-8 and TRBJ2-2; 12 bases fit TRBD2. Germline CDR1 reads SGHVS; CDR2 reads FQNEAQ. The CDR3 spans 18 residues. The V and J ends lost 0 bases and 7 bases, in that order; junction bases with no gene match: 9. CDR3 amino acids: CASSLARLAGGPGGELFF. CDR3 nucleotide sequence: TGTGCCAGCAGCTTAGCAAGGCTAGCGGGAGGGCCGGGCGGGGAGCTGTTTTTT.

The chain has TRBV7-2 and TRBJ2-5; D is ambiguous. The CDR3 is 13 residues long. The germline V gene encodes CDR1 SGHTA and CDR2 FQGNSA. The V end was cut by 3 bases, the J end by 2 bases, with 7 bases between. The DNA of the CDR3 is TGTGCCAGCAGCTTCTCCCCGCAAGAGACCCAGTACTTC. Translation: CASSFSPQETQYF.

The rearrangement uses TRBV2 and TRBJ2-7; TRBD2 might be the D (6 bases). This CDR3 is 12 amino acids long. Germline V gene data show CDR1 as SNHLY and CDR2 as FYNNEI. Trimming cost V 8 bases and J 0 bases, with 8 bases left between them. CDR3 protein: CASGGSSYEQYF. The CDR3 DNA reads as TGTGCCAGCGGAGGGAGCTCCTACGAGCAGTACTTC.

V is TRBV5-1 and J is TRBJ2-7, with D possibly matching TRBD2 (5 bases). The CDR3 is 15 residues long. Germline CDR1 is SGHRS and CDR2 is YFSETQ. V was clipped by 0 bases and J by 0 bases, with 10 bases between them. CDR3 in DNA: TGCGCCAGCAGCTTGGAGGAAGGGAGCTCCTACGAGCAGTACTTC. Residues: CASSLEEGSSYEQYF.

The chain carries TRBV7-2 and TRBJ2-7; 9 nucleotides agree with TRBD2. The CDR3 extends over 15 amino acids. The V gene's germline CDR1 is SGHTA and CDR2 FQGNSA. V shed 3 bases and J 0 bases; nucleotides not matched to a gene: 3. The CDR3 bases are TGTGCCAGCAGCTTTTGGCGGGAGGGCTCCTACGAGCAGTACTTC. Its protein is CASSFWREGSYEQYF.